This TCR beta chain was obtained from a study of graft-versus-host responses after intestinal transplantation. The wider study: Recipients underwent multivisceral, liver-intestinal, or isolated intestinal transplants. Anti-thymocyte globulin was used for induction in all recipients, who then took tacrolimus and steroids for 3 to 4 years.

Germline loops: CDR1 SNHLY, CDR2 FYNNEI. The CDR3 covers 14 residues. V shed 4 bases, J shed 6 bases, and the junction held 4 bases outside the gene matches. This clone was counted a single time. What it binds is unknown. Overall study findings and caveats: Early HvG declines after transplant were associated with peak circulating GvH clone levels. Among recipient marrow samples, GvH clones were found; some appeared first in ileum or blood.

Only in-frame clones appear in the TCRdb table, and some are missing; sequencing was by immunoSEQ multiplex PCR. The sample lists over 45,000 clones; around 93% were seen once. The sequences come from unstimulated CD4+ T cells sorted from spleen or lymph node cells, collected before transplant. This clonotype was sampled from a human donor who was the organ donor for an intestinal transplant. The V gene is TRBV2, the J gene TRBJ2-2, with TRBD2 matching 8 bases. This CDR3 is CASSGNGGAGELFF. As DNA, the CDR3 is TGTGCCAGCAGTGGGAACGGGGGGGCCGGGGAGCTGTTTTTT.